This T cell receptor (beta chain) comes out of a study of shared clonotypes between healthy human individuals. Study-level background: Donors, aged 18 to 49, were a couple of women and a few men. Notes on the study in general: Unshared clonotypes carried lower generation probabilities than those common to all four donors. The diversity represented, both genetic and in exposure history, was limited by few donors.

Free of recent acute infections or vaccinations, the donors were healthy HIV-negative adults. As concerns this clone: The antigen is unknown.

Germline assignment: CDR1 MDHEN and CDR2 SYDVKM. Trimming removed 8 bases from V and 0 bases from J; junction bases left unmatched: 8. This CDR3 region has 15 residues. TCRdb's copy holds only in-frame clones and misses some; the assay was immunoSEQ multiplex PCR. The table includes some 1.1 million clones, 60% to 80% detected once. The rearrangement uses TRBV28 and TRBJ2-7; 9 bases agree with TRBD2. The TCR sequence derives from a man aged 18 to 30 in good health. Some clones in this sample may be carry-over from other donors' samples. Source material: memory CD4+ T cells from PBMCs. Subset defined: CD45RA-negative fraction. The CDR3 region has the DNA TGTGCCAGCCACGTTCTAGCGGGAAACTCCTACGAGCAGTACTTC. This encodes CASHVLAGNSYEQYF.